These T cell receptor beta chains were read from a single sample in a study of naive and memory T cell subsets. TCRdb ran MiXCR on the UMI-ligation and nested PCR reads and lists one entry per CDR3 protein. The sample has approximately 89,000 distinct CDR3 sequences, over 7% seen once. The sample was central memory CD4+ T cells from blood. The origin of the receptors is a human donor in good health. CDR3s include the opening cysteine and the closing phenylalanine or tryptophan. A D gene is named only where the DNA matches it firmly. Size values are once, few and many counts, or a class for expanded clones, and some rows have none.

CASSQRPDRGIGYTF	TRBV6-1	TRBD1	.
CASSPTRGGGYSNQPQHF	TRBV27	TRBD1	.
CASSLGGVDTEAFF	TRBV7-3	.	many
CASKTLYLNTEAFF	TRBV19	.	.
CASSTGTGSYNEQFF	TRBV19	TRBD1	many
CASSQAQGQETQYF	TRBV4-2	.	many
CASKSAGVLYEQFF	TRBV7-9	TRBD2	.
CASNQLPLSYNEQFF	TRBV5-1	.	.
CAWSSGLYGYTF	TRBV30	.	many
CASSLGARRTQYF	TRBV11-3	.	many
CATTSRGQNTGELFF	TRBV7-8	TRBD1	few
CASSFFPAEKLFF	TRBV12-3/TRBV12-4	.	many
CASSLSGGRTGELFF	TRBV12-3/TRBV12-4	TRBD2	.